The 16 T cell receptor beta chains below come from one sample, sequenced in a study of cytomegalovirus exposure and HLA in healthy donors. Primers: 60 Vbeta forward and 13 Jbeta reverse. Sequencing was performed with immunoSEQ multiplex PCR; in TCRdb, only in-frame clones are kept and a portion is missing. This table holds about 120,000 clones, 8.5% to 10% found once. Sequenced: PBMCs. The receptors derive from a man aged 25 to 45 in good health and CMV-seronegative.

This clone was seen only a few times. J is TRBJ2-7 and V is TRBV29-1; 7 nucleotides agree with TRBD1. CDR1 and CDR2 from the germline V gene are SQVTM and ANQGSEA. The CDR3 sequence is 12 residues long. V was clipped by 6 bases and J by 5 bases; unmatched bases: 7. DNA of the CDR3: TGCAGCGTCGATGGACAGGCCAACGAGCAGTACTTC. Translating it yields CSVDGQANEQYF.

This clone was recorded a few times. The chain is built from TRBV4-1 and TRBJ2-7; possibly TRBD1 for D (6 bases). Germline-derived CDR1 and CDR2 are MGHRA and YSYEKL. V lost 1 base to trimming and J lost 2 bases, with 12 bases between them. This CDR3 spans 15 amino acids. The CDR3 loop reads CASSQVPQGPYEQYF. CDR3 DNA sequence: TGCGCCAGCAGCCAAGTTCCACAGGGACCCTACGAGCAGTACTTC.

This clone showed up just a few times. The gene calls are TRBV18 and TRBJ2-2, with TRBD1 matching over 8 bases. The germline V gene encodes CDR1 KGHSH and CDR2 LQKENI. The CDR3 is 17 residues long. Trimming at V came to 6 bases and at J to 4 bases, leaving 13 bases not matched to a gene. CDR3 in DNA: TGTGCCAGCTCTCCAAGACCCCAGGGGGCAAGCACCGGGGAGCTGTTTTTT. As protein: CASSPRPQGASTGELFF.

In its sample, this clone was seen a few times. The rearrangement uses TRBV5-1 and TRBJ2-7; 7 nucleotides align to TRBD1. The CDR3 runs 13 residues. Germline V CDR1 and CDR2: SGHRS, YFSETQ. J gave up 2 bases and V 4 bases, and 3 bases lay outside the gene matches. The DNA of the CDR3 is TGCGCCAGCAGCCCGGGACAGCCCTACGAGCAGTACTTC. Protein: CASSPGQPYEQYF.

The genes are TRBV4-3 and TRBJ2-3, with TRBD1 identical over 10 bases. The CDR3 is made up of 16 amino acids. In germline, CDR1 is LGHNA, CDR2 YSLEER. V shed 4 bases and J 1 base; nucleotides not matched to a gene: 5. CDR3 region: CASSRGQGRGTDTQYF. DNA of the CDR3: TGCGCCAGCAGCCGGGGACAGGGGAGAGGCACAGATACGCAGTATTTT.

J is TRBJ1-2 and V is TRBV28; D is unclear. CDR3 length: 14 residues. V dropped 3 bases and J dropped 8 bases, with 16 bases sitting between them. Per the germline V gene, CDR1 is MDHEN and CDR2 is SYDVKM. The CDR3 is CASSFFPAATGYTF. The CDR3 coding sequence is TGTGCCAGCAGTTTCTTTCCTGCGGCCACAGGCTACACCTTC.

This clone has just a few counts. This chain joins TRBV20-1 and TRBJ2-2; no definite D call. Germline V gene sequence: CDR1 DFQATT, CDR2 SNEGSKA (reference sequence). CDR3 length: 11 amino acids. V lost 5 bases and J 6 bases, leaving 7 bases between the germline ends. The CDR3 DNA sequence: TGCAGTGCTTACGGTCCCGGGGAGCTGTTTTTT. Translation: CSAYGPGELFF.

This clone came up a few times. Written as DNA, the CDR3 is TGTGCCAGCAGTGTGGAGCGGGACACCCCGGAACAGTACTTC. It yields the protein CASSVERDTPEQYF. This chain connects TRBV2 to TRBJ2-7; maybe TRBD2 (7 bases). This CDR3 has 14 amino acids. Per the germline V gene, CDR1 is SNHLY and CDR2 is FYNNEI. With 4 bases removed from V and 10 bases from J, the gap between germline ends came to 20 bases.

Worth noting for this clone: This CDR3 is also generated by other DNA sequences in the sample. The chain has TRBV29-1 and TRBJ2-3; D is possibly TRBD2 (7 bases). Trimming removed 7 bases at V and 3 bases at J, with 17 bases between. Germline CDR1 reads SQVTM; CDR2 reads ANQGSEA. CDR3 length equals 14 residues. The CDR3 spells CSASRGATTDTQYF. CDR3 nucleotides: TGCAGCGCTTCCCGGGGGGCAACAACAGATACGCAGTATTTT.

Only a few counts were recorded for this clone. This chain links TRBV9 with TRBJ1-2; 8 bases agree with TRBD1. The CDR3 runs to 12 residues. Losses at the gene ends were 2 bases for V and 10 bases for J; bases not matched to a gene: 4. Looked up from germline, CDR1 is SGDLS and CDR2 is YYNGEE. In nucleotides, the CDR3 is TGTGCCAGCAGCGTCGGACAGGGCGCCTACACCTTC. This codes for CASSVGQGAYTF.

The chain combines TRBV19 with TRBJ1-3; 8 bases map to TRBD1. Germline V gives CDR1 LNHDA, CDR2 SQIVND (reference sequence). This CDR3 is 16 amino acids long. V gave up 5 bases and J gave up 0 bases; unmatched junction bases: 6. CDR3 bases: TGTGCCAGTAGTTCCCGGGACAGGTACTCTGGAAACACCATATATTTT. Amino acids: CASSSRDRYSGNTIYF.

This sequence joins TRBV19 and TRBJ2-7; maybe TRBD1 (5 bases). CDR3 size: 16 residues. CDR1 and CDR2 (germline): LNHDA, SQIVND (reference sequence). V shed 4 bases and J shed 2 bases, with 18 bases lying between them. The CDR3 loop is CASSNVARVHPYEQYF. The CDR3 DNA follows: TGTGCCAGTAGTAATGTGGCCAGGGTCCATCCCTACGAGCAGTACTTC.

This clone has more than one count but fewer than ten. The rearrangement uses TRBV7-9 and TRBJ1-2, with TRBD1 identical over 7 bases. The germline gives CDR1 SEHNR, CDR2 FQNEAQ (reference sequence). Germline trimming cut 3 bases from V and 5 bases from J; bases unmatched to any gene: 12. CDR3 length: 16 residues. The CDR3 is CASSLSGQGVQYGYTF. CDR3 in DNA: TGTGCCAGCAGCTTGTCCGGTCAGGGGGTCCAATATGGCTACACCTTC.

The chain has TRBV4-3 and TRBJ2-5, with 9 bases fitting TRBD2. The CDR3 has 17 amino acids. V gave up 4 bases and J gave up 1 base; unmatched junction bases: 10. Germline lookup yields CDR1 LGHNA and CDR2 YSLEER. The CDR3 sequence: CASSRGVAGEIQETQYF. The CDR3 DNA follows: TGCGCCAGCAGCCGGGGGGTAGCGGGGGAAATCCAAGAGACCCAGTACTTC.

This clone has more than one count but fewer than ten. The rearrangement joins TRBV2 to TRBJ1-6; 7 bases agree with TRBD1. This CDR3 contains 14 residues. Trimming removed 5 bases from V and 10 bases from J; junction bases left unmatched: 8. Germline V gives CDR1 SNHLY, CDR2 FYNNEI. CDR3 sequence (DNA): TGTGCCAGCAGTCCTGGGACAGAAGGATCACCCCTCCACTTT. It specifies CASSPGTEGSPLHF.

This clone was picked up a small number of times. The V and J genes are TRBV7-9 and TRBJ1-4; weak D call: TRBD1 (5 bases). Trimming stripped 3 bases from V and 5 bases from J, with 13 bases between. Germline CDR1 and CDR2: SEHNR and FQNEAQ (reference sequence). This CDR3 has 15 amino acids. The CDR3 DNA reads as TGTGCCAGCAGCTTCCCAGCAGGGATGAATGAAAAACTGTTTTTT. Translated: CASSFPAGMNEKLFF.